This T cell receptor (beta chain) derives from a study of T cell changes during pregnancy in multiple sclerosis. Method: immunoSEQ multiplex PCR; TCRdb's copy keeps in-frame clones and lacks some. The sample has approximately 59,000 clones, around 91% seen once. The germline CDR1 and CDR2 sequences are SGHTA and FQGTGA. V was pared by 1 base and J by 6 bases, with 2 bases of the junction left unmatched. The CDR3 runs to 14 residues. The sample consisted of peripheral blood, taken in the third trimester of pregnancy. The V call is TRBV7-3, the J call TRBJ2-1; 8 bases align to TRBD2. The sequence was collected from a female donor in good health, enrolled as a control in a pregnancy study. The CDR3 loop is CASSLNGGVNEQFF. The CDR3 DNA sequence: TGTGCCAGCAGCTTAAACGGGGGGGTCAATGAGCAGTTCTTC.